These T cell receptor beta chains were read from a single sample in a study of blood T cell repertoires in COVID-19. Generated by immunoSEQ multiplex PCR, the TCRdb table keeps only in-frame clones and is missing some. The sample records some 170,000 clones, about 87% being singletons. What was sequenced was peripheral blood. These receptor sequences come from a woman aged 60-75 years who had recovered from COVID-19. Both conserved end residues are trimmed from each CDR3. Expanded clones are given a class, and other clones once, few, many or no size at all.

j_gene: TRBJ1-2
v_gene: TRBV5-1
abundance: NA
CDR3aa: ASSLGAQEANYGYT

j_gene: TRBJ1-2
v_gene: TRBV5-4
abundance: medium-sized
CDR3aa: ASSLAVGYGYT

j_gene: TRBJ2-2
v_gene: TRBV5-1
abundance: NA
CDR3aa: ASKQVANTGELF

j_gene: TRBJ2-5
v_gene: TRBV24-1
abundance: NA
CDR3aa: ATSDRQETQY

j_gene: TRBJ2-7
v_gene: TRBV2
abundance: NA
CDR3aa: ASRPGLAGPEQY

j_gene: TRBJ2-7
v_gene: TRBV24-1
abundance: NA
CDR3aa: ATSDSRGDRAYEQY

j_gene: TRBJ1-2
v_gene: TRBV4-1
abundance: NA
CDR3aa: ASSQGTGGAEGYT

j_gene: TRBJ2-3
v_gene: TRBV5-5
abundance: once
CDR3aa: ASSLVALTDTQY

j_gene: TRBJ1-6
v_gene: TRBV19
abundance: once
CDR3aa: ASKQGPAYNSPLH

j_gene: TRBJ2-5
v_gene: TRBV18
abundance: NA
CDR3aa: ASSREVQETQY

j_gene: TRBJ2-7
v_gene: TRBV5-1
abundance: NA
CDR3aa: ASSLVSPYEQY

j_gene: TRBJ2-5
v_gene: TRBV9
abundance: NA
CDR3aa: ASSVAPAGLGKETQY

j_gene: TRBJ2-1
v_gene: TRBV5-5
abundance: few
CDR3aa: ASSFQGTDYNEQF

j_gene: TRBJ2-7
v_gene: TRBV2
abundance: NA
CDR3aa: ASSEQGAPYEQY

j_gene: TRBJ2-6
v_gene: TRBV29-1
abundance: NA
CDR3aa: SVAQDSGANVLT

j_gene: TRBJ2-1
v_gene: TRBV5-1
abundance: once
CDR3aa: ASRAVASGGNTEQF

j_gene: TRBJ1-2
v_gene: TRBV28
abundance: NA
CDR3aa: ASKGVGYT

j_gene: TRBJ2-7
v_gene: TRBV4-1
abundance: NA
CDR3aa: ASSQASGGTGQQY

j_gene: TRBJ2-5
v_gene: TRBV7-2
abundance: NA
CDR3aa: ASSAGALTGETQY

j_gene: TRBJ2-2
v_gene: TRBV7-3
abundance: NA
CDR3aa: ASSPPSGGGTGELF

j_gene: TRBJ1-1
v_gene: TRBV28
abundance: NA
CDR3aa: ASRFRGPRRMNTEAF

j_gene: TRBJ2-7
v_gene: TRBV5-1
abundance: NA
CDR3aa: ASSTGTAGLTEQY

j_gene: TRBJ1-1
v_gene: TRBV7-6
abundance: NA
CDR3aa: ASSLTGGDDEAF

j_gene: TRBJ1-1
v_gene: TRBV7-9
abundance: once
CDR3aa: ASNKWTGNTEAF

j_gene: TRBJ1-6
v_gene: TRBV2
abundance: few
CDR3aa: ASTPDSDNSPLH

j_gene: TRBJ2-5
v_gene: TRBV7-9
abundance: NA
CDR3aa: ASSLNQFQETQY

j_gene: TRBJ2-3
v_gene: TRBV10-3
abundance: NA
CDR3aa: AISLTGSGTDTQY

j_gene: TRBJ2-1
v_gene: TRBV2
abundance: NA
CDR3aa: ASSEWASGGPGEQF

j_gene: TRBJ1-3
v_gene: TRBV25-1
abundance: NA
CDR3aa: ASSAGFGRIY

j_gene: TRBJ1-1
v_gene: TRBV28
abundance: few
CDR3aa: ASSSPQNTEAF

j_gene: TRBJ1-1
v_gene: TRBV28
abundance: NA
CDR3aa: ASSLFQGSPEAF

j_gene: TRBJ1-1
v_gene: TRBV28
abundance: NA
CDR3aa: ATLTGTNTEAF

j_gene: TRBJ2-7
v_gene: TRBV9
abundance: NA
CDR3aa: ASSVGLATMGEQY

j_gene: TRBJ2-1
v_gene: TRBV29-1
abundance: NA
CDR3aa: SVSDYNEQF

j_gene: TRBJ1-1
v_gene: TRBV6-5
abundance: NA
CDR3aa: ASSATGVNTEAF

j_gene: TRBJ1-2
v_gene: TRBV30
abundance: once
CDR3aa: AWRHTGASA

j_gene: TRBJ2-1
v_gene: TRBV5-1
abundance: NA
CDR3aa: ASSRQGNHNEQF

j_gene: TRBJ2-2
v_gene: TRBV7-2
abundance: NA
CDR3aa: ASSFRSNTGELF

j_gene: TRBJ2-5
v_gene: TRBV29-1
abundance: NA
CDR3aa: SVLSGAGGGETQY

j_gene: TRBJ1-4
v_gene: TRBV28
abundance: NA
CDR3aa: ASSPESLREKLF

j_gene: TRBJ2-1
v_gene: TRBV5-1
abundance: once
CDR3aa: ASSLDSGGYNEQF

j_gene: TRBJ1-6
v_gene: TRBV7-9
abundance: NA
CDR3aa: ASTSGLPLH

j_gene: TRBJ2-2
v_gene: TRBV12-5
abundance: NA
CDR3aa: ASGSAGGGLTGELF

j_gene: TRBJ2-3
v_gene: TRBV21-1
abundance: NA
CDR3aa: ASSKSNTDKNGDSTDTQY

j_gene: TRBJ2-3
v_gene: TRBV11-2
abundance: NA
CDR3aa: ASSHTSGGGTDTQY

j_gene: TRBJ1-2
v_gene: TRBV7-9
abundance: once
CDR3aa: ASSLLGGYT

j_gene: TRBJ2-5
v_gene: TRBV4-3
abundance: NA
CDR3aa: ASSQGQGYQETQY

j_gene: TRBJ2-5
v_gene: TRBV30
abundance: NA
CDR3aa: AWTRDSQETQY

j_gene: TRBJ1-2
v_gene: TRBV27
abundance: NA
CDR3aa: ASSLNGWATYGYT

j_gene: TRBJ1-1
v_gene: TRBV5-1
abundance: NA
CDR3aa: ASCSTGWTEAF

j_gene: TRBJ1-2
v_gene: TRBV5-4
abundance: NA
CDR3aa: ASSLVQSNYGYT

j_gene: TRBJ2-3
v_gene: TRBV4-1
abundance: NA
CDR3aa: ASSQDDRGYADTQY

j_gene: TRBJ1-2
v_gene: TRBV6-5
abundance: NA
CDR3aa: ASSPLAGRSGYT

j_gene: TRBJ2-7
v_gene: TRBV15
abundance: NA
CDR3aa: ATSRDSSGGRYEQY

j_gene: TRBJ1-5
v_gene: TRBV5-5
abundance: once
CDR3aa: ASSQDRGDQPQH

j_gene: TRBJ2-7
v_gene: TRBV5-1
abundance: NA
CDR3aa: ASSLSFSYEQY

j_gene: TRBJ1-2
v_gene: TRBV24-1
abundance: once
CDR3aa: ATSSLQDYGYT

j_gene: TRBJ2-1
v_gene: TRBV30
abundance: NA
CDR3aa: AWSVRQGGNEQF

j_gene: TRBJ2-7
v_gene: TRBV4-3
abundance: NA
CDR3aa: ASSQVYQPEYEQY